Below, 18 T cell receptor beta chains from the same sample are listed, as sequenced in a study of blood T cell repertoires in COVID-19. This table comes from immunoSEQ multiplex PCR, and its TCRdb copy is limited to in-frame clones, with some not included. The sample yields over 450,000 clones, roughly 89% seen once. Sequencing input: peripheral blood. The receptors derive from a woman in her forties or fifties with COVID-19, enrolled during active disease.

The CDR3 loop is CASSLQGPTEAFF. The CDR3 DNA reads TGCGCCAGCAGTCTTCAGGGTCCCACTGAAGCTTTCTTT. The chain combines TRBV4-1 with TRBJ1-1; D might be TRBD1 (5 bases). Germline-derived CDR1 and CDR2 are MGHRA and YSYEKL. This CDR3 is built from 13 residues. Trimming removed 6 bases at V and 4 bases at J, with 12 bases between.

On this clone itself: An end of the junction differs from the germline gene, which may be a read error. For the CDR3, the DNA is TGTGCCAGCAGCCTAGACCCTGCCCGGACTCCCTACGAGCAGTACTTC. Its translation is CASSLDPARTPYEQYF. The chain carries TRBV11-2 and TRBJ2-7, with D possibly TRBD2 on 5 matching bases. The CDR3 loop spans 16 amino acids. Germline loops: CDR1 SGHAT, CDR2 FQNNGV.

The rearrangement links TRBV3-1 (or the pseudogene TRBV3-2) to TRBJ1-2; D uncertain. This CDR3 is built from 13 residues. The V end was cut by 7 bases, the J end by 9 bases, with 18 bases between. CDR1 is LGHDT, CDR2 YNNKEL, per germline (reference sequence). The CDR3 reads CASTGDVSGSYTF. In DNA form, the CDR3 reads TGTGCCAGCACCGGGGATGTATCCGGCAGCTACACCTTC.

For the CDR3, the DNA is TGTGCCTGGAGTACTCGACTAGCGGCCCAAGAGACCCAGTACTTC. This codes for CAWSTRLAAQETQYF. This chain uses TRBV30 with TRBJ2-5, with 9 bases lining up with TRBD2. The ends lost 2 bases at V and 1 base at J; junction bases unmatched: 5. Germline CDR1 and CDR2: GTSNPN and SVGIG (reference sequence). This CDR3 has 15 residues. Full variable domain (remainder filled in from reference TRBV30 and TRBJ2-5): SQTIHQWPATLVQPVGSPLSLECTVEGTSNPNLYWYRQAAGRGLQLLFYSVGIGQISSEVPQNLSASRPQDRQFILSSKKLLLSDSGFYLCAWSTRLAAQETQYFGPGTRLLVL.

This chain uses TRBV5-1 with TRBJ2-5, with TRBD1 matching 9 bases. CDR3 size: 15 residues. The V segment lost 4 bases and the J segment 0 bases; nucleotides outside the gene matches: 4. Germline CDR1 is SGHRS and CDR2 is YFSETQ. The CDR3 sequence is CASSTTGGYQETQYF. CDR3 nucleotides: TGCGCCAGCAGCACGACAGGGGGGTACCAAGAGACCCAGTACTTC.

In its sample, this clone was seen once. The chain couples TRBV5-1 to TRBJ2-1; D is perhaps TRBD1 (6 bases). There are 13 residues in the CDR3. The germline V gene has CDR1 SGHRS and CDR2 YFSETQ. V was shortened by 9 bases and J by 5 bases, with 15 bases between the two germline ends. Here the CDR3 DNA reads TGCGCCACGTCCTCCGGGACAAACAATGAGCAGTTCTTC. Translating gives CATSSGTNNEQFF.

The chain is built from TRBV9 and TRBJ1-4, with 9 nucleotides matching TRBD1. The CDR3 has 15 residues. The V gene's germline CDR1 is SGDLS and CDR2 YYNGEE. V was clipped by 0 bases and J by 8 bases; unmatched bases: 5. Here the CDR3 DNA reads TGTGCCAGCAGCGTAGATACAGGGGGCGGCGAAAAACTGTTTTTT. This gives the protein CASSVDTGGGEKLFF. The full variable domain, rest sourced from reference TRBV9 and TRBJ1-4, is DSGVTQTPKHLITATGQRVTLRCSPRSGDLSVYWYQQSLDQGLQFLIQYYNGEERAKGNILERFSAQQFPDLHSELNLSSLELGDSALYFCASSVDTGGGEKLFFGSGTQLSVL.

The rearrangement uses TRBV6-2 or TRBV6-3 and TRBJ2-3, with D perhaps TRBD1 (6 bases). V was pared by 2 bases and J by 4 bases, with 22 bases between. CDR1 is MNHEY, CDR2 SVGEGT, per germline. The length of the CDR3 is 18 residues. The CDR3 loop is CASSYLGTTGNPADTQYF. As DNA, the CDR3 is TGTGCCAGCAGTTACCTCGGAACTACAGGGAATCCAGCAGATACGCAGTATTTT.

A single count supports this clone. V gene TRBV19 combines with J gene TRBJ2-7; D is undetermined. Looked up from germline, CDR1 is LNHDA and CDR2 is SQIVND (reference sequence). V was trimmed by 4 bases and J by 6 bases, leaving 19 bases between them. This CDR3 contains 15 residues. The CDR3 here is CASSSGQASGGEQYF. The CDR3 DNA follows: TGTGCCAGTAGTAGTGGGCAGGCGTCAGGTGGCGAGCAGTACTTC.

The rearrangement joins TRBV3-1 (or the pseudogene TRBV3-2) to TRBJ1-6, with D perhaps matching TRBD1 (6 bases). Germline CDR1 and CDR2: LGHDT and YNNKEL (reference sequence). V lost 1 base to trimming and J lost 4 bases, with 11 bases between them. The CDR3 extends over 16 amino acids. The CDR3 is CASSQGGTLYNSPLHF. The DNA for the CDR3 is TGTGCCAGCAGCCAAGGAGGGACACTTTATAATTCACCCCTCCACTTT.

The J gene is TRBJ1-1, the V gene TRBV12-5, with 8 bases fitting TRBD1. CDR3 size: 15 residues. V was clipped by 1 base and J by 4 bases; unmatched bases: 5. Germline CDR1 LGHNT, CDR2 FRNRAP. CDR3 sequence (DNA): TGTGCTAGTGGTTTGGGGACAGGGATGGTCACTGAAGCTTTCTTT. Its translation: CASGLGTGMVTEAFF.

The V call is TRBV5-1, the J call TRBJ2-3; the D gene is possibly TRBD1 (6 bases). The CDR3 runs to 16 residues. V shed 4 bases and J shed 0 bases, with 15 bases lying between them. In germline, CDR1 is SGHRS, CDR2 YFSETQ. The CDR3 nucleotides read TGCGCCAGCAGCCCCGTAGACAGGTCTAGCACAGATACGCAGTATTTT. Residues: CASSPVDRSSTDTQYF.

The CDR3 DNA reads TGTGCCTGGAGCGTTACAGGAACCTCTGGAAACACCATATATTTT. The encoded protein is CAWSVTGTSGNTIYF. The rearrangement joins TRBV30 to TRBJ1-3; D may be TRBD1 (5 bases). The CDR3 has 15 residues. Trimming shortened V by 3 bases and J by 0 bases, and 12 bases separated the two germline ends. Germline CDR1 is GTSNPN and CDR2 is SVGIG (reference sequence).

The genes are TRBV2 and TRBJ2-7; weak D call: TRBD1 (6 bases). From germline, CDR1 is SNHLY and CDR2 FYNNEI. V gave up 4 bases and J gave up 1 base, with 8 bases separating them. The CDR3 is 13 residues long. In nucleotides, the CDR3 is TGTGCCAGCAGTGGACAGGTTTCCTACGAGCAGTACTTC. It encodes CASSGQVSYEQYF.

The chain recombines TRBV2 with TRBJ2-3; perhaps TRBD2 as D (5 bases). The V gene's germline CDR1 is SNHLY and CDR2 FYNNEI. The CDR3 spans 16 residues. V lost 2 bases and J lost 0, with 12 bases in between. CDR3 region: CASSEIEGPSTDTQYF. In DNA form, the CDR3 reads TGTGCCAGCAGTGAAATCGAGGGTCCTAGCACAGATACGCAGTATTTT.

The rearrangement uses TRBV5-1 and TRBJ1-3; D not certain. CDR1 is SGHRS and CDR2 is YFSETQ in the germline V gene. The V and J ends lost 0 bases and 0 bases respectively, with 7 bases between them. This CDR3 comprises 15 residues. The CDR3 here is CASSLVASSGNTIYF. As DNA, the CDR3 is TGCGCCAGCAGCTTGGTGGCCTCCTCTGGAAACACCATATATTTT.

As DNA, the CDR3 is TGTGCCAGCAGCCCCCTACGAGGGACAGGAATTAACTATGGCTACACCTTC. Its translation: CASSPLRGTGINYGYTF. V and J are TRBV9 and TRBJ1-2; 8 bases fit TRBD1. Germline V CDR1 and CDR2: SGDLS, YYNGEE. J was trimmed by 1 base and V by 4 bases; bases with no gene match: 12. The CDR3 length is 17 residues.

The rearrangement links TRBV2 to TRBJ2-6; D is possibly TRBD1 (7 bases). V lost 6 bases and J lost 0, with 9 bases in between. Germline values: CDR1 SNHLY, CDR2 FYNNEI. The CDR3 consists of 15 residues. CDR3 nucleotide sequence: TGTGCCAGCAGCCAGGGGGGCTCTGGGGCCAACGTCCTGACTTTC. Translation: CASSQGGSGANVLTF.